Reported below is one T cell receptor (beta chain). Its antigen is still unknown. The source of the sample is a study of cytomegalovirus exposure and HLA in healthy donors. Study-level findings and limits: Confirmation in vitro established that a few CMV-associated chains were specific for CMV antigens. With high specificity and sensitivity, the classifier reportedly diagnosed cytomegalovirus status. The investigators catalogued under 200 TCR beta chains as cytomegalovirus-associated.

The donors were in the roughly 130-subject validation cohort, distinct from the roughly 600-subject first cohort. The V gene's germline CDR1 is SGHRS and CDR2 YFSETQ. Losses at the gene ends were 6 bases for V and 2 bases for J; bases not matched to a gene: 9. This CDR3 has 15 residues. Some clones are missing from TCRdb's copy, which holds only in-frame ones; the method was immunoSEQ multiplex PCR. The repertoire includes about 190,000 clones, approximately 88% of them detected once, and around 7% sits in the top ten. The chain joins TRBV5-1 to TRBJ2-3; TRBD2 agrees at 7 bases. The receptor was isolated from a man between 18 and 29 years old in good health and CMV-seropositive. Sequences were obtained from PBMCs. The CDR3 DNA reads TGCGCCAGCACCCAACCGGGACTAAACACAGATACGCAGTATTTT. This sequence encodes CASTQPGLNTDTQYF.